What follows is one T cell receptor beta chain and its context. Other nucleotide sequences from this sample produce the same CDR3. The data are from a study of OX40 agonist ivuxolimab in advanced cancers. The repertoire was sequenced with immunoSEQ multiplex PCR; TCRdb's copy has only in-frame clones and lacks some. The profile shows around 50,000 clones, roughly 88% of them singletons. This CDR3 comprises 14 residues. CDR1 and CDR2 (germline): MGHDK, SYGVNS. With 5 bases removed from V and 0 bases from J, the gap between germline ends came to 10 bases. This TCR was sampled from an adult with an advanced solid tumor such as melanoma, head and neck, liver or kidney cancer. The gene calls are TRBV25-1 and TRBJ1-2; a weak D match, TRBD1 (6 bases). The specimen was CD4+ or CD8+ T cells sorted from blood, collected in a trial of the OX40 agonist ivuxolimab. Here the CDR3 reads CASSKTGANYGYTF. CDR3 bases: TGTGCCAGCAGTAAGACAGGTGCTAACTATGGCTACACCTTC.